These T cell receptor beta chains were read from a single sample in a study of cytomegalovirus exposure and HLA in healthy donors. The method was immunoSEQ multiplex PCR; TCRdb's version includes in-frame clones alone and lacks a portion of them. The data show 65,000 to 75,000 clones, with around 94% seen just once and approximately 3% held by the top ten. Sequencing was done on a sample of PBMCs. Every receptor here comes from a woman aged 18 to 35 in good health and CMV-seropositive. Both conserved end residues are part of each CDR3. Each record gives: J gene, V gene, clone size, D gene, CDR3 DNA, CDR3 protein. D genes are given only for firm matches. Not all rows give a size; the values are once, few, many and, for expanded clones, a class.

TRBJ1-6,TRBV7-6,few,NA,TGTGCCAGCAGCTTAGAGGGGAGGCTCTATTCACCCCTCCACTTT,CASSLEGRLYSPLHF
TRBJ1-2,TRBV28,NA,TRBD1,TGTGCCAGCAGCGGAGGGACAGTAAGTGGCTACACCTTC,CASSGGTVSGYTF
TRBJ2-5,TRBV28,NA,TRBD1,TGTGCCAGCAGTCTCCCGCCGGGACAGGGAAAGACCCAGTACTTC,CASSLPPGQGKTQYF
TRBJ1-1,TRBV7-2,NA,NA,TGTGCCAGCAGCTTAAGGCGGGGGGGCACTGAAGCTTTCTTT,CASSLRRGGTEAFF
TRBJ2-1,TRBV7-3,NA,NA,TGTGCCAGCAGCTCCGGGATTGCCGATGAGCAGTTCTTC,CASSSGIADEQFF
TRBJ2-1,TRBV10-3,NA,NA,TGTGCCATCAGTGAGCGTACCTCCCAAGAGAGTGAGCAGTTCTTC,CAISERTSQESEQFF
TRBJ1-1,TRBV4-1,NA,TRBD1,TGCGCCAGCAGCCACCGGACAGGGCAAGTGAACACTGAAGCTTTCTTT,CASSHRTGQVNTEAFF
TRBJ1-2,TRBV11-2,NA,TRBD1,TGTGCCAGCAGCTTGCCCGGGACAGGGAACTATGGCTACACCTTC,CASSLPGTGNYGYTF
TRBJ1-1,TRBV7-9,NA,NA,TGTGCCAGCAGCCTAGTACAGGGAGGGACGGATGAAGCTTTCTTT,CASSLVQGGTDEAFF
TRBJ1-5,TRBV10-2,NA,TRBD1,TGCGCCAGCAGTCAGGGGGCTCAGCCCCAGCATTTT,CASSQGAQPQHF
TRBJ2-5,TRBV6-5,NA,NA,TGTGCCAGCAGTTACAGCCAGACCCAGTACTTC,CASSYSQTQYF
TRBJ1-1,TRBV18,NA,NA,TGTGCCAGCTCACCGAGGCAGGGGTTTGAAGCTTTCTTT,CASSPRQGFEAFF
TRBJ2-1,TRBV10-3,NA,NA,TGTGCCATCAGTGGAGGGCACTTAGAGCAGTTCTTC,CAISGGHLEQFF
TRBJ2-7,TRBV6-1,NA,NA,TGTGCCAGCAGTCCGTACTCCTACGAGCAGTACTTC,CASSPYSYEQYF
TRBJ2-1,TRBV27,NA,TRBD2,TGTGCCAGCAGCCTCGGGGGGACCTACAATGAGCAGTTCTTC,CASSLGGTYNEQFF
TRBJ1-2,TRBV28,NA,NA,TGTGCCAGCAGTTTACCTCCAGGGTGGAATGGCTACACCTTC,CASSLPPGWNGYTF
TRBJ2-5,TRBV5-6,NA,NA,TGTGCCAGCAGCGCGGATTATAGCCCTGGGGAGACCCAGTACTTC,CASSADYSPGETQYF
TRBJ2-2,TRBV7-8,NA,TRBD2,TGTGCCAGCAGCGAGCGGAGGCTAGCGGGAACCGGGGAGCTGTTTTTT,CASSERRLAGTGELFF
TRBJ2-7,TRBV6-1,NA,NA,TGTGCCAGCAGTGAAACTCACCCCCCGACCTACGAGCAGTACTTC,CASSETHPPTYEQYF
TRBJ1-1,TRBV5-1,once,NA,TGCGCCAGCAGCTTGATGTCGGTTCCAGGGAACACTGAAGCTTTCTTT,CASSLMSVPGNTEAFF
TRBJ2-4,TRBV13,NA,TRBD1,TGTGCCAGCAGCTCATCCGGACAGGACATTCAGTACTTC,CASSSSGQDIQYF
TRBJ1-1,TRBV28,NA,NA,TGTGCCAGCCGTTCCGGAGACAGGATGAACACTGAAGCTTTCTTT,CASRSGDRMNTEAFF
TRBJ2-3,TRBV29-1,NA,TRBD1,TGCAGCACCCCGGGGCAGGGGGCATCAGATACGCAGTATTTT,CSTPGQGASDTQYF
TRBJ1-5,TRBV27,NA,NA,TGTGCCAGCAGTGTTATGGCGGGAACCAATCAGCCCCAGCATTTT,CASSVMAGTNQPQHF
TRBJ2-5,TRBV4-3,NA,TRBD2,TGCGCCAGCAGCCCAAGCGGGGGTAAAGAGACCCAGTACTTC,CASSPSGGKETQYF
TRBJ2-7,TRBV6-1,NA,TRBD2,TGTGCCAGCAGTGAACTAGCGGGAGGGCCCTACGAGCAGTACTTC,CASSELAGGPYEQYF
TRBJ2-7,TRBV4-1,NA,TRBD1,TGCGCCAGCAGCCAGTTTCTGGGACAGGCTTACTCCTACGAGCAGTACTTC,CASSQFLGQAYSYEQYF
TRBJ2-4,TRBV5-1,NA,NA,TGCGCCAGCAGCCCGACCACGGACGGGGACATTCAGTACTTC,CASSPTTDGDIQYF
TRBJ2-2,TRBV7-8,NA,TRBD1,TGTGCCGGAAAGGACAGGTTGAACACCGGGGAGCTGTTTTTT,CAGKDRLNTGELFF
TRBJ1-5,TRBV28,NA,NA,TGTGCCAGCAGTTTTTACCGCGGGGGGTCCCAGCCCCAGCATTTT,CASSFYRGGSQPQHF
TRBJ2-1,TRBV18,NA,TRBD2,TGTGCCAGCTCACCCCTCGGGGGGGGCACGAACAATGAGCAGTTCTTC,CASSPLGGGTNNEQFF
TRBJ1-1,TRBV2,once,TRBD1,TGTGCCAGCAGTGAACCCGGACAGGCGAACACTGAAGCTTTCTTT,CASSEPGQANTEAFF
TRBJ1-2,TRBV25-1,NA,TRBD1,TGTGCCAGCAGTGAATACGAGACAGGGGCGGGTGGCTACACCTTC,CASSEYETGAGGYTF
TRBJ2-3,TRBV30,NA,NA,TGTGCCTGGCGAAGGGGGGGGAGTGGGACAGATACGCAGTATTTT,CAWRRGGSGTDTQYF
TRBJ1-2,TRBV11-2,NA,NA,TGTGCCAGCAGCTTAGGGGAGGACTATGGCTACACCTTC,CASSLGEDYGYTF
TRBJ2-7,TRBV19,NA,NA,TGTGCCAGTAGTAAAATAGGGGGGGCGAGCTCCTACGAGCAGTACTTC,CASSKIGGASSYEQYF
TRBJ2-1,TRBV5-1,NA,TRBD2,TGCGCCAGCAGGCCCGGACTAGCGGGGGGGCCGGGCAATGAGCAGTTCTTC,CASRPGLAGGPGNEQFF
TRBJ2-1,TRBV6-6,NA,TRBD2,TGTGCCAGCAGTCCCCCTGAACGGGCGGGGGGTCTTGAGCAGTTCTTC,CASSPPERAGGLEQFF
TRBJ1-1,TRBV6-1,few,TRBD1,TGTGCCAGCAGTGAATCCAACAGGGGCCGGGGCACTGAAGCTTTCTTT,CASSESNRGRGTEAFF
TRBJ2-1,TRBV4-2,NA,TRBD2,TGTGCCAGCAGCCAAGACCTAGCGGGATATGAGCAGTTCTTC,CASSQDLAGYEQFF
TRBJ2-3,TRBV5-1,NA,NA,TGCGCCAGCAGCAGGACTGAAGGTGGTAGAGATACGCAGTATTTT,CASSRTEGGRDTQYF
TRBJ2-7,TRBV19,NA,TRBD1,TGTGCCAGTAGTAGGCAGGGGGCCGACTACGAGCAGTACTTC,CASSRQGADYEQYF
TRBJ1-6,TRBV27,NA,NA,TGTGCCAGCAGTTTATACCCAAAGAGGAGGTCCTATAATTCACCCCTCCACTTT,CASSLYPKRRSYNSPLHF
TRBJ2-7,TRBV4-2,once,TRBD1,TGTGCCAGCAGCCAAGGGGGGACAGGGGGCGGCGAGCAGTACTTC,CASSQGGTGGGEQYF
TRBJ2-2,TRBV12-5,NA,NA,TGTGCTAGTGGGCGGATAACCGGGGAGCTGTTTTTT,CASGRITGELFF
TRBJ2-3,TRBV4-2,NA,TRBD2,TGTGCCAGCAGCCAACCCGCTAGCGGGAGGTCCACAGATACGCAGTATTTT,CASSQPASGRSTDTQYF